These 21 T cell receptor beta chains were sequenced from one sample in a study of PD-1 blockade in classical Hodgkin lymphoma (TCRdb year 2020). Library creation used the immunoSEQ multiplex PCR assay. This immuneACCESS table, as held by TCRdb, lists in-frame sequences with V and J called but not all clones. Of the missing ones, under half trace to an unresolved V gene in checked studies; the others have no known cause. The sample includes about 90,000 clones, with around nine tenths observed a single time. 2.6% of the sample is taken by the ten largest. This specimen's time point label, per the study, means: cycle 2 day 1 (C2D1) of nivolumab. Relapse after autologous stem cell transplantation had occurred in all trial patients, and cohorts A, B and C were distinguished by prior brentuximab vedotin exposure. Sequenced here: peripheral blood mononuclear cells (PBMCs), sampled before the second cycle of nivolumab. The source of these receptors is a human donor with classical Hodgkin lymphoma.

CDR3 region: CASSQTGQGGTEAFF. The CDR3 region has the DNA TGTGCCAGCTCACAGACGGGACAGGGGGGAACTGAAGCTTTCTTT. This chain connects TRBV18 to TRBJ1-1; 11 bases match TRBD1. With V trimmed by 4 bases and J by 5 bases, 6 bases remained unmatched. Germline assignment: CDR1 KGHSH and CDR2 LQKENI. This CDR3 comprises 15 residues.

The rearrangement joins TRBV15 to TRBJ2-7; 7 bases line up with TRBD2. In germline, CDR1 is LNHNV, CDR2 YYDKDF (reference sequence). J gave up 3 bases and V 5 bases, and 10 bases lay outside the gene matches. The CDR3 sequence is 15 residues long. The CDR3 reads CATSAEVGLNYEQYF. CDR3 nucleotides: TGTGCCACCAGCGCGGAGGTGGGACTAAACTACGAGCAGTACTTC.

The chain uses TRBV4-2 and TRBJ2-7; 8 positions match TRBD2. CDR3 size: 13 residues. The germline gives CDR1 LGHNA, CDR2 YNFKEQ. The J segment lost 2 bases and the V segment lost 4 bases, leaving 1 base of the junction unmatched. CDR3 loop: CASSLAGPYEQYF. Here the CDR3 DNA reads TGTGCCAGCAGCCTAGCGGGACCCTACGAGCAGTACTTC.

The rearrangement links TRBV19 to TRBJ1-2; 8 positions agree with TRBD1. Looked up from germline, CDR1 is LNHDA and CDR2 is SQIVND (reference sequence). Trimming cost V 3 bases and J 3 bases; bases outside gene matches: 6. CDR3 length equals 15 residues. The chain's CDR3 is CASSITGTGDYGYTF. In DNA form, the CDR3 reads TGTGCCAGTAGTATTACCGGGACAGGAGACTATGGCTACACCTTC.

This clone came up once. This chain connects TRBV6-1 to TRBJ2-7, with D unclear. The CDR3 is made up of 14 amino acids. Germline lookup yields CDR1 MNHNS and CDR2 SASEGT. The V end was cut by 4 bases, the J end by 0 bases, with 10 bases between. The CDR3, as DNA: TGTGCCAGCAGTGCGCAGCCGAGCTCCTACGAGCAGTACTTC. This encodes CASSAQPSSYEQYF.

This clone appeared once. The V gene is TRBV28, the J gene TRBJ1-2; 7 nucleotides line up with TRBD1. The CDR3 sequence is 16 residues long. CDR1 and CDR2 (germline): MDHEN, SYDVKM. V lost 5 bases to trimming and J lost 8 bases; unmatched junction nucleotides: 17. The CDR3 sequence: CASSPPRQGYRLGYTF. CDR3 bases: TGTGCCAGCAGTCCTCCCCGACAGGGCTACCGATTAGGCTACACCTTC.

The chain carries TRBV29-1 and TRBJ2-3; D is uncertain. This CDR3 is built from 15 residues. In germline, CDR1 is SQVTM, CDR2 ANQGSEA. V was trimmed by 5 bases and J by 1 base, leaving 16 bases between them. The CDR3 loop reads CSVIRGFEGTDTQYF. The CDR3 region has the DNA TGCAGCGTTATCCGAGGATTCGAGGGCACAGATACGCAGTATTTT.

V gene TRBV27 combines with J gene TRBJ1-2; 8 bases are a match to TRBD1. J gave up 4 bases and V 4 bases, and 8 bases lay outside the gene matches. Germline V gene lookup returns CDR1 MNHEY and CDR2 SMNVEV (reference sequence). The CDR3 is 15 amino acids. This CDR3 is CASSSPGQGVYGYTF. The CDR3 coding sequence is TGTGCCAGCAGTTCGCCCGGACAGGGAGTCTATGGCTACACCTTC.

The CDR3 sequence: CASTTGQETQYF. CDR3 sequence (DNA): TGTGCCAGCACTACCGGGCAAGAGACCCAGTACTTC. The V gene is TRBV6-5, the J gene TRBJ2-5; unclear D gene. Trimming removed 7 bases from V and 2 bases from J, with 8 bases in between. This CDR3 is built from 12 residues. Germline CDR1 MNHEY, CDR2 SVGAGI.

This chain links TRBV11-3 with TRBJ2-1, with D maybe TRBD1 (5 bases). CDR3 size: 14 residues. Trimming cost V 5 bases and J 6 bases, with 14 bases left between them. CDR1 SGHNT and CDR2 YENEEA come from the germline V gene. The CDR3 nucleotides are TGTGCCAGCAGCCCGGACACCAGGAGCAATGAGCAGTTCTTC. Protein sequence: CASSPDTRSNEQFF.

This clone has a single count. The V and J genes are TRBV5-1 and TRBJ1-5; tentative D call: TRBD1 (5 bases). The CDR3 totals 15 residues. CDR1 is SGHRS, CDR2 YFSETQ, per germline. V was trimmed by 1 base and J by 2 bases, leaving 10 bases between them. This chain's CDR3 is CASSLRGGGNQPQHF. As DNA, the CDR3 is TGCGCCAGCAGCTTGCGAGGAGGGGGCAATCAGCCCCAGCATTTT.

This clone appeared a few times. This chain joins TRBV6-1 and TRBJ2-2, with 8 nucleotides matching TRBD2. Losses at the gene ends were 0 bases for V and 0 bases for J; bases not matched to a gene: 3. Germline values: CDR1 MNHNS, CDR2 SASEGT. The CDR3 is 17 amino acids. The CDR3 sequence is CASSEALLAANTGELFF. The CDR3 bases are TGTGCCAGCAGTGAAGCGCTACTAGCGGCGAACACCGGGGAGCTGTTTTTT.

The J gene is TRBJ2-4, the V gene TRBV15; weak D call: TRBD2 (6 bases). Deletions cut 0 bases from V and 11 bases from J, with 14 bases between. The CDR3 runs 14 residues. Looked up from germline, CDR1 is LNHNV and CDR2 is YYDKDF (reference sequence). CDR3 in DNA: TGTGCCACCAGCAGAGATGAATGGGGGGAACTTCAGTACTTC. It is translated as CATSRDEWGELQYF.

The genes are TRBV7-2 and TRBJ2-5; TRBD2 aligns across 7 bases. Germline-derived CDR1 and CDR2 are SGHTA and FQGNSA. The trim removed 2 bases at V and 5 bases at J, leaving 8 bases unmatched. The CDR3 has 15 residues. The CDR3 region has the DNA TGTGCCAGCAGCTTAATGTCGGGAGGCTGGGAGACCCAGTACTTC. As protein: CASSLMSGGWETQYF.

As for this clone: At one of its ends the junction is not consistent with the germline gene, which may arise from a read error. This sequence joins TRBV2 and TRBJ2-7; D unclear. Germline values: CDR1 SNHLY, CDR2 FYNNEI. The CDR3 is 13 amino acids. CDR3 sequence (DNA): TGTGCCTGCAGGAGCGTCCGCTCCTACGAGCAGTACTTC. This sequence encodes CACRSVRSYEQYF. Combining the CDR3 with reference TRBV2 and TRBJ2-7 gives the whole variable domain EPEVTQTPSHQVTQMGQEVILRCVPISNHLYFYWYRQILGQKVEFLVSFYNNEISEKSEIFDDQFSVERPDGSNFTLKIRSTKLEDSAMYFCACRSVRSYEQYFGPGTRLTVT.

This chain connects TRBV28 to TRBJ1-2; a possible D gene is TRBD1 (6 bases). Germline V lookup: CDR1 MDHEN, CDR2 SYDVKM. The CDR3 extends over 18 amino acids. Trimming took off 4 bases at V and 6 bases at J, with 27 bases between the two ends. The CDR3 bases are TGTGCCAGCAGTTCGCTCCATCCGGGACAAGTGCCCCCTCATGGCTACACCTTC. Protein: CASSSLHPGQVPPHGYTF.

This chain connects TRBV28 to TRBJ1-2; TRBD1 aligns across 8 bases. With V trimmed by 6 bases and J by 2 bases, 8 bases remained unmatched. Germline V gene lookup returns CDR1 MDHEN and CDR2 SYDVKM. The CDR3 is 15 amino acids. CDR3 DNA: TGTGCCAGCAGAAGCACCCGACAGGGGAACTATGGCTACACCTTC. Protein sequence: CASRSTRQGNYGYTF.

The chain joins TRBV11-2 to TRBJ2-7; D remains unclear. Germline V CDR1 and CDR2: SGHAT, FQNNGV. This CDR3 has 14 amino acids. The V and J ends lost 5 bases and 0 bases respectively, with 11 bases between them. This CDR3 is CASSRADTSYEQYF. The CDR3 bases are TGTGCCAGCAGCCGGGCCGATACCTCCTACGAGCAGTACTTC.

The V gene is TRBV18, the J gene TRBJ1-1, with D possibly being TRBD1 (5 bases). The CDR3 contains 13 residues. Deletions cut 3 bases from V and 0 bases from J, with 5 bases between. CDR1 is KGHSH and CDR2 is LQKENI in the germline V gene. The CDR3 DNA sequence: TGTGCCAGCTCACCGGACATGAACACTGAAGCTTTCTTT. Its translation: CASSPDMNTEAFF.

The V and J genes are TRBV6-1 and TRBJ1-1; TRBD1 aligns across 7 bases. The length of the CDR3 is 15 residues. The trim removed 3 bases at V and 1 base at J, leaving 5 bases unmatched. Germline CDR1 is MNHNS and CDR2 is SASEGT. The CDR3 reads CASSEKDRANTEAFF. Here the CDR3 DNA reads TGTGCCAGCAGTGAGAAAGACAGGGCGAACACTGAAGCTTTCTTT.

The chain recombines TRBV28 with TRBJ1-1; D is unresolved. V lost 3 bases to trimming and J lost 0 bases, with 5 bases between them. This CDR3 contains 13 residues. CDR1 and CDR2 from the germline V gene are MDHEN and SYDVKM. The CDR3 sequence is CASSFTMNTEAFF. In DNA form, the CDR3 reads TGTGCCAGCAGTTTCACAATGAACACTGAAGCTTTCTTT.